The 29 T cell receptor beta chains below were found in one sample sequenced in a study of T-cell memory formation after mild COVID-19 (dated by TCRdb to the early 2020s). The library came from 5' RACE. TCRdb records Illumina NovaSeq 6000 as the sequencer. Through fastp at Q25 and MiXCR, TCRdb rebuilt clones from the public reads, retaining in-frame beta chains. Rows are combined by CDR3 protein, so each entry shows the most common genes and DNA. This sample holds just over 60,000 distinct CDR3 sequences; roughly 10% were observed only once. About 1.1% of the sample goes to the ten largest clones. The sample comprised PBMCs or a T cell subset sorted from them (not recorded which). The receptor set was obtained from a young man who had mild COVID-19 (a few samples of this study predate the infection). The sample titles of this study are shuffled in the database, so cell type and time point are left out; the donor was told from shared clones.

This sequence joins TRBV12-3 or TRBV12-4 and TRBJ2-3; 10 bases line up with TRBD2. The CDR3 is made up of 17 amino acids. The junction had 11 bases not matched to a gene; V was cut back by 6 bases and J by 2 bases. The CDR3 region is CASSFGRLAGVTDTQYF. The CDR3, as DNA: TGTGCCAGCAGCTTTGGCAGGCTAGCGGGGGTCACAGATACGCAGTATTTT.

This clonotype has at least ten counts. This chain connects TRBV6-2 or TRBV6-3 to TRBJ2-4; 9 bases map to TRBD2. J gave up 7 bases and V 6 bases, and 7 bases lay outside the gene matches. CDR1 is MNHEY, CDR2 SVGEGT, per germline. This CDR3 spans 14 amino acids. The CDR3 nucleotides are TGTGCCAGCAGCCTTAGCGGGGGAGTTAACATTCAGTACTTC. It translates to CASSLSGGVNIQYF.

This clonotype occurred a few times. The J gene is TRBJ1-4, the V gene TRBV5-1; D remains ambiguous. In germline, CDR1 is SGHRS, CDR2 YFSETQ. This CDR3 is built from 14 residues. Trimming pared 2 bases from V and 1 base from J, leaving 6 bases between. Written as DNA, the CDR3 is TGCGCCAGCAGCTTAGGGAGAACTAATGAAAAACTGTTTTTT. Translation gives CASSLGRTNEKLFF.

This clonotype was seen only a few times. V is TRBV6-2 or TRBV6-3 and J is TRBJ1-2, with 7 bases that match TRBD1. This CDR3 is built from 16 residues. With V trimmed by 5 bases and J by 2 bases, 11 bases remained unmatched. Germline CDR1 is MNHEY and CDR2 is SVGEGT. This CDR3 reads CASSRIGGTENYGYTF. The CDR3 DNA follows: TGTGCCAGCAGTCGGATCGGCGGGACAGAGAACTATGGCTACACCTTC.

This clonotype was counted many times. The CDR3 loop reads CASSPGQGRDTQYF. CDR3 DNA: TGTGCCAGCAGCCCGGGACAGGGAAGAGATACGCAGTATTTT. The rearrangement joins TRBV5-6 to TRBJ2-3, with 9 nucleotides matching TRBD1. The CDR3 is 14 residues long. Germline V gene data show CDR1 as SGHDT and CDR2 as YYEEEE. V trimming: 4 bases; J trimming: 5 bases; junction bases outside the gene matches: 5.

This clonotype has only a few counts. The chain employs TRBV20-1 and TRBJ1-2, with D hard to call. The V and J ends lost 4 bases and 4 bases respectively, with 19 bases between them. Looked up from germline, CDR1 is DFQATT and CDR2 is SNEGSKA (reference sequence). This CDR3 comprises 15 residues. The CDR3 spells CSATSATAFGYGYTF. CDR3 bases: TGCAGTGCTACCTCGGCCACGGCGTTTGGCTATGGCTACACCTTC.

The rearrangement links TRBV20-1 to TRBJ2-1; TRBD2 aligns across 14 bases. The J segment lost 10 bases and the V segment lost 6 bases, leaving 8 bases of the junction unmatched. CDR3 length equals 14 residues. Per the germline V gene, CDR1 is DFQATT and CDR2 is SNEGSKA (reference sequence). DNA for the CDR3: TGCAGTGCAAAGACTAGCGGGGGGGCAGGGGAGCAGTTCTTC. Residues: CSAKTSGGAGEQFF.

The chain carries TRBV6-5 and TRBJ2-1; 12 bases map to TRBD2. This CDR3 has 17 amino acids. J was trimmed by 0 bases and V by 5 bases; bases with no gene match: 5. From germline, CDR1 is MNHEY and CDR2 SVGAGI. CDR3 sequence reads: CASSSTLAGGSYNEQFF. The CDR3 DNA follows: TGTGCCAGCAGTAGCACACTAGCGGGGGGCTCCTACAATGAGCAGTTCTTC.

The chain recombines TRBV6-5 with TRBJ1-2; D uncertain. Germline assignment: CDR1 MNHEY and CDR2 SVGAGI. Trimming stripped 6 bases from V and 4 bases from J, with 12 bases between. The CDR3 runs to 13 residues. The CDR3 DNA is TGTGCCAGCAGCCCTGAACGGCTCTATGGCTACACCTTC. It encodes CASSPERLYGYTF.

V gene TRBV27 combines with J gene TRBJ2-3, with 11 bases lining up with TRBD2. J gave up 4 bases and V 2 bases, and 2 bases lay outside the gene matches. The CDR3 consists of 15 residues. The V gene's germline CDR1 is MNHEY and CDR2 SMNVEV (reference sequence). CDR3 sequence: CASSLLAGGPDTQYF. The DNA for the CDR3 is TGTGCCAGCAGTTTACTAGCGGGGGGACCAGATACGCAGTATTTT.

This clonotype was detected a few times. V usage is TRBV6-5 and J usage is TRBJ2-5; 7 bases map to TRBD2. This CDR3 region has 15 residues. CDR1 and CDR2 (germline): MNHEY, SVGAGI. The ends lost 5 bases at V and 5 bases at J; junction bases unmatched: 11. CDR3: CASSLVGGVIETQYF. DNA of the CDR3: TGTGCCAGCAGTCTTGTGGGGGGGGTCATCGAGACCCAGTACTTC.

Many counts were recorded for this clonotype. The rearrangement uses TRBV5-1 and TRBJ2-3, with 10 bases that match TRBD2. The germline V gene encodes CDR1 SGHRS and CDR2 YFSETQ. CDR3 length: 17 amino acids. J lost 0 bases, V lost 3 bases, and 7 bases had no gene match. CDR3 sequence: CASSSRLAGVSTDTQYF. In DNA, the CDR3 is TGCGCCAGCAGCTCTAGACTAGCGGGCGTTAGCACAGATACGCAGTATTTT.

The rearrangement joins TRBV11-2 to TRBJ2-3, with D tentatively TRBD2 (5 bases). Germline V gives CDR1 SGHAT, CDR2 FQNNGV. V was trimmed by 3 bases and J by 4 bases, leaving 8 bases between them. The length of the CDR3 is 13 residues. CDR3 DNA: TGTGCCAGCAGCTTCGGGGATCCAGATACGCAGTATTTT. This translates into CASSFGDPDTQYF.

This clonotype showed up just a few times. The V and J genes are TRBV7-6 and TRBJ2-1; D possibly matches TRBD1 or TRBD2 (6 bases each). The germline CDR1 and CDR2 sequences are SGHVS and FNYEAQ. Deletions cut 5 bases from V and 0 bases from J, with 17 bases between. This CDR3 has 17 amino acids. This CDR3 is CASSPSIGGRSYNEQFF. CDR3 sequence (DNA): TGTGCCAGCAGCCCCTCCATCGGGGGCCGCTCCTACAATGAGCAGTTCTTC.

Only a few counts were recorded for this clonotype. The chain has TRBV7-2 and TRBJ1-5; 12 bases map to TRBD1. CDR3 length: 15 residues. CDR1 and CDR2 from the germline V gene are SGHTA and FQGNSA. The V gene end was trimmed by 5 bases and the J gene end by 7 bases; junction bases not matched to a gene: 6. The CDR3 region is CASSAGQGASQPQHF. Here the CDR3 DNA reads TGTGCCAGCAGCGCGGGACAGGGGGCTTCACAGCCCCAGCATTTT.

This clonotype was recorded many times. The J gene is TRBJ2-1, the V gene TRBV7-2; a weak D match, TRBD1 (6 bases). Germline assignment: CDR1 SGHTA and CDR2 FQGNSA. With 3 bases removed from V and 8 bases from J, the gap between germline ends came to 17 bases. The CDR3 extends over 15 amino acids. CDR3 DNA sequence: TGTGCCAGCAGCTTTAGGGGAAATCAGGGGTATGAGCAGTTCTTC. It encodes CASSFRGNQGYEQFF.

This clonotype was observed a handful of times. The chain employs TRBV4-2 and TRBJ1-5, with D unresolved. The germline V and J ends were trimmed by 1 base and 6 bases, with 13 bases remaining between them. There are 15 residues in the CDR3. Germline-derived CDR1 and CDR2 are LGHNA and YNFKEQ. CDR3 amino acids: CASSQAPLLGQPQHF. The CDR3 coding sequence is TGTGCCAGCAGCCAAGCTCCCCTTTTGGGTCAGCCCCAGCATTTT.

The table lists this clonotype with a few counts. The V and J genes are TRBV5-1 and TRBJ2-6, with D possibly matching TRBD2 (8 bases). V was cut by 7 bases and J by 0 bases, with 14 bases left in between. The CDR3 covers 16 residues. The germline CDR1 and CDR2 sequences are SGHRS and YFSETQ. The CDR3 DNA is TGCGCCAGCCGGGAGGGACAGCTCTCTGGGGCCAACGTCCTGACTTTC. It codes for CASREGQLSGANVLTF.

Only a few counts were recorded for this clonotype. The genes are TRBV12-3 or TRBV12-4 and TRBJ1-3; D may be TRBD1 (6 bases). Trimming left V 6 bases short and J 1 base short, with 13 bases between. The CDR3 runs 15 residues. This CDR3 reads CASRSSGASGNTIYF. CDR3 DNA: TGTGCCAGCAGGTCCTCAGGGGCTTCTGGAAACACCATATATTTT.

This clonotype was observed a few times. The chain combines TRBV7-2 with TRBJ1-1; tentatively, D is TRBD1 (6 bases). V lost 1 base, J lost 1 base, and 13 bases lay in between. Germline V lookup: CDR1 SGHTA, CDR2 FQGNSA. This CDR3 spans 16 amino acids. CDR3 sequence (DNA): TGTGCCAGCAGCTTAGTCCCCCCGGGACAGAACACTGAAGCTTTCTTT. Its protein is CASSLVPPGQNTEAFF.

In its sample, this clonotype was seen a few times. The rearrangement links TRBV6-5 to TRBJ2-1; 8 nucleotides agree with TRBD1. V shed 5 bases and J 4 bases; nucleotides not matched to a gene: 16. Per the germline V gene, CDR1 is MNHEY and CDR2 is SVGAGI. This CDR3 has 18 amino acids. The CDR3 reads CASSRLSSGTGDYNEQFF. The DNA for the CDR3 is TGTGCCAGCAGTAGACTTTCCTCCGGGACAGGAGATTACAATGAGCAGTTCTTC.

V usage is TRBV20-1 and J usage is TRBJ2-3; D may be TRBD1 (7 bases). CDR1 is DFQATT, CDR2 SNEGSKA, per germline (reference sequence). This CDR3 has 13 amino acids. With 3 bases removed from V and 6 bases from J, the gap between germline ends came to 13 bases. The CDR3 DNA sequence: TGCAGTGCTAGCGAGGGGGCGGGGGATACGCAGTATTTT. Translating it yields CSASEGAGDTQYF.

CDR3 DNA sequence: TGCGCCAGCAGCTTGGGACAGGGGGCAAATTCACCCCTCCACTTT. It is translated as CASSLGQGANSPLHF. This rearrangement joins TRBV5-1 to TRBJ1-6; TRBD1 matches 10 bases. The germline V gene has CDR1 SGHRS and CDR2 YFSETQ. V gave up 0 bases and J gave up 7 bases; unmatched junction bases: 1. There are 15 residues in the CDR3.

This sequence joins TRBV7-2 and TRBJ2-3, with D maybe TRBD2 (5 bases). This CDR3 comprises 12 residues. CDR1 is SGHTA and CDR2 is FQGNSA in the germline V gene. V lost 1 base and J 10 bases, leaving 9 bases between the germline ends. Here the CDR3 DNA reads TGTGCCAGCAGCTTAGTACTAGGACCGCAGTATTTT. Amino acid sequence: CASSLVLGPQYF.

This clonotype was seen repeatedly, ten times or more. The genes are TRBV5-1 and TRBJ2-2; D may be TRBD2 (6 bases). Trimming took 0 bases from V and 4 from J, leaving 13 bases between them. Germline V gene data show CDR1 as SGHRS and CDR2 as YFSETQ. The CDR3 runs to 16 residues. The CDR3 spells CASSLGLARATGELFF. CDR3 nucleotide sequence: TGCGCCAGCAGCTTGGGTCTAGCGCGCGCCACCGGGGAGCTGTTTTTT.

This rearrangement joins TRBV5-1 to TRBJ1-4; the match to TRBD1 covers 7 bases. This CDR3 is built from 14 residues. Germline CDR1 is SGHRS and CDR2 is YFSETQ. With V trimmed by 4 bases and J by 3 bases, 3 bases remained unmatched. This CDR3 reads CASSGDRANEKLFF. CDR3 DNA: TGCGCCAGCAGCGGGGACAGAGCTAATGAAAAACTGTTTTTT.

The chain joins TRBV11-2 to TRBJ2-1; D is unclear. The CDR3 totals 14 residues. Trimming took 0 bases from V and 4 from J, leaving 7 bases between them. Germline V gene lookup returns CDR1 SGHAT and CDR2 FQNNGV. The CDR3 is CASSLDGRYNEQFF. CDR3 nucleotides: TGTGCCAGCAGCTTAGACGGGCGTTACAATGAGCAGTTCTTC.

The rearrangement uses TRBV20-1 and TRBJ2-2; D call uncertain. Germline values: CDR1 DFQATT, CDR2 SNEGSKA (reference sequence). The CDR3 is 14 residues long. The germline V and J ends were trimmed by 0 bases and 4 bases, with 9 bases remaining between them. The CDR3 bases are TGCAGTGCTAGAGAGGGTGCAACCACCGGGGAGCTGTTTTTT. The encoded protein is CSAREGATTGELFF.

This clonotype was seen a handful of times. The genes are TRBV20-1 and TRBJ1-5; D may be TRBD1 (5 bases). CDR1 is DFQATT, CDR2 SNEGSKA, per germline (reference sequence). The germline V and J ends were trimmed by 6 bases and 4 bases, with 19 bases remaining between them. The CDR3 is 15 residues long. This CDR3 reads CSATFRDQRNQPQHF. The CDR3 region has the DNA TGCAGTGCCACCTTCCGGGACCAAAGGAATCAGCCCCAGCATTTT.